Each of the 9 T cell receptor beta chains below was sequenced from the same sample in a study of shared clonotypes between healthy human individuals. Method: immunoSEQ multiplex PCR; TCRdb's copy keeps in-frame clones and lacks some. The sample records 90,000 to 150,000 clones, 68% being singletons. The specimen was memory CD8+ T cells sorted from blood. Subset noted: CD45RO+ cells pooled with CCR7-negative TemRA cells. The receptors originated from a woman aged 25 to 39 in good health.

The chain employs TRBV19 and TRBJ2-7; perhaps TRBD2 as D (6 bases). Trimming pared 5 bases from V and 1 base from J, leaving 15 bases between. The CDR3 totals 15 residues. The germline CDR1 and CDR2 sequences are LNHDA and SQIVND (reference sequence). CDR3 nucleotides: TGTGCCAGTAGTGTATCCTGGGAGGTATCCTACGAGCAGTACTTC. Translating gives CASSVSWEVSYEQYF.

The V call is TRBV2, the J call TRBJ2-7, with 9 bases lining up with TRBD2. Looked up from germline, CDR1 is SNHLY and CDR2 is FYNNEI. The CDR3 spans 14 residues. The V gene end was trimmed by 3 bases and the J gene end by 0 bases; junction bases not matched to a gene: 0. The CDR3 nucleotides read TGTGCCAGCAGTGATAGCGGGGGCTCCTACGAGCAGTACTTC. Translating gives CASSDSGGSYEQYF.

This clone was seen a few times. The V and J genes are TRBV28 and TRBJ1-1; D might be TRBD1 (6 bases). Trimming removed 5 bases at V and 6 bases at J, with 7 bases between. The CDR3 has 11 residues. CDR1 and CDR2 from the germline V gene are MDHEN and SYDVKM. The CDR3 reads CASSRQAEAFF. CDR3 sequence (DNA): TGTGCCAGCAGTCGACAGGCTGAAGCTTTCTTT.

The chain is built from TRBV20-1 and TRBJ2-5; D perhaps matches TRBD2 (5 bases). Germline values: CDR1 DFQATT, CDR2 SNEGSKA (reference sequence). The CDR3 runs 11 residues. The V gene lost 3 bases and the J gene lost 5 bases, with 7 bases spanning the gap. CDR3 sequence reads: CSASPGETQYF. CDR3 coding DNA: TGCAGTGCTAGCCCGGGGGAGACCCAGTACTTC.

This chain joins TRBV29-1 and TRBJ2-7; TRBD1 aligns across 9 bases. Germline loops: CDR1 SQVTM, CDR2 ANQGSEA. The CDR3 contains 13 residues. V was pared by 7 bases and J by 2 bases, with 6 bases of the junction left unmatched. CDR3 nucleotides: TGCAGCGCCTGGACAGGGGACACCTACGAGCAGTACTTC. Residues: CSAWTGDTYEQYF.

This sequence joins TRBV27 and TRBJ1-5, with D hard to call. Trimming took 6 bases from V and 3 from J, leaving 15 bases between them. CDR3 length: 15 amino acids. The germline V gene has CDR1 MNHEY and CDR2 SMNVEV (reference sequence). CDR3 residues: CASRVAGGYNQPQHF. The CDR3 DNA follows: TGTGCCAGCAGGGTCGCAGGCGGATACAATCAGCCCCAGCATTTT.

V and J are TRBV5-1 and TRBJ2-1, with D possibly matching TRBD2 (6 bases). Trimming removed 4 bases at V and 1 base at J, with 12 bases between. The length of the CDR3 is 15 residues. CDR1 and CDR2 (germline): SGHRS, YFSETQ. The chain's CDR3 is CASSKDSGSYNEQFF. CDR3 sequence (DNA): TGCGCCAGCAGCAAAGATAGCGGTTCCTACAATGAGCAGTTCTTC.

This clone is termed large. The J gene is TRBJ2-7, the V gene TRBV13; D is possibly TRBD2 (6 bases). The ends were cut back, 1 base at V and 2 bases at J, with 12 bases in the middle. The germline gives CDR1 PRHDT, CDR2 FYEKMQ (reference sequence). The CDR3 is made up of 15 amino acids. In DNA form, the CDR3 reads TGTGCCAGCAGCTTAGAAGGCGGAGGGACCTACGAGCAGTACTTC. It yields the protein CASSLEGGGTYEQYF. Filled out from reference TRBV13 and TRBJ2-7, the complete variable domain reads AAGVIQSPRHLIKEKRETATLKCYPIPRHDTVYWYQQGPGQDPQFLISFYEKMQSDKGSIPDRFSAQQFSDYHSELNMSSLELGDSALYFCASSLEGGGTYEQYFGPGTRLTVT.

CDR3 region: CASSDGTCYEQYF. Here the CDR3 DNA reads TGTGCCAGCAGTGATGGGACATGCTACGAGCAGTACTTC. This chain uses TRBV6-1 with TRBJ2-7, with a weak D call TRBD1 (6 bases). V lost 3 bases to trimming and J lost 3 bases, with 9 bases between them. Germline lookup yields CDR1 MNHNS and CDR2 SASEGT. This CDR3 has 13 residues.